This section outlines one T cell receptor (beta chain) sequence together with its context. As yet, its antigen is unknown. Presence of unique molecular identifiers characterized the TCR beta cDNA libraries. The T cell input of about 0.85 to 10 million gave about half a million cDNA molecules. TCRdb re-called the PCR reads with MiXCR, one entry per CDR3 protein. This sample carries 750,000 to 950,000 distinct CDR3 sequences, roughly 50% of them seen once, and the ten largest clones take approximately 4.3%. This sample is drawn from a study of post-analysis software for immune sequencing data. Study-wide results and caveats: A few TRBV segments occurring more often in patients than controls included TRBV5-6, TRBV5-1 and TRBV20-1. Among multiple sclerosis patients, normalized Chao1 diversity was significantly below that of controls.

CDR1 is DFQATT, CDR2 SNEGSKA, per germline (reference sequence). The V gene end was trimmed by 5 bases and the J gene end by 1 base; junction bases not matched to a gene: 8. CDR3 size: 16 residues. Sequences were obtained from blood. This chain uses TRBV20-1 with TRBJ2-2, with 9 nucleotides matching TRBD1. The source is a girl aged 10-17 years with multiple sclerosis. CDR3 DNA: TGCAGTGCTCTTCCCCCGGGACAGGGGAACACCGGGGAGCTGTTTTTT. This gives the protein CSALPPGQGNTGELFF.